The 20 T cell receptor beta chains reported below all come from one sample, sequenced in a study of cytotoxic CD8 clonotypes in ibrutinib-treated CLL. Clones were read by immunoSEQ multiplex PCR, and TCRdb kept only the in-frame ones, dropping some. The sample carries hundreds of thousands of clones, about 61% recorded once. Sequencing used PBMCs, obtained after 36 months of ibrutinib treatment. These receptor sequences come from a human donor with chronic lymphocytic leukemia.

The chain couples TRBV2 to TRBJ1-2, with D hard to call. From germline, CDR1 is SNHLY and CDR2 FYNNEI. The CDR3 runs to 14 residues. V gave up 1 base and J gave up 4 bases, with 10 bases separating them. CDR3 nucleotide sequence: TGTGCCAGCAGTGAAGGGGAGGGTCGCTATGGCTACACCTTC. Translating gives CASSEGEGRYGYTF.

J is TRBJ2-7 and V is TRBV5-1; possible D gene TRBD2, 5 bases. The CDR3 has 15 amino acids. Germline values: CDR1 SGHRS, CDR2 YFSETQ. V dropped 0 bases and J dropped 7 bases, with 17 bases sitting between them. CDR3 sequence (DNA): TGCGCCAGCAGCTTGGCGGGAACCCCTACGCAGGAGCAGTACTTC. Encoded protein: CASSLAGTPTQEQYF.

This clone was seen a few times. CDR3 amino acids: CASSSLAGVSNEQFF. Written as DNA, the CDR3 is TGTGCCAGCAGCTCTCTAGCGGGAGTCAGCAATGAGCAGTTCTTC. The chain recombines TRBV7-3 with TRBJ2-1; TRBD2 matches 10 bases. CDR1 SGHTA and CDR2 FQGTGA come from the germline V gene. CDR3 length: 15 amino acids. V shed 4 bases and J 6 bases; nucleotides not matched to a gene: 6.

This clone was detected only once. The chain combines TRBV5-4 with TRBJ2-3; no firm D call. CDR3 size: 12 residues. Germline loops: CDR1 SGHNT, CDR2 YYREEE (reference sequence). V lost 0 bases and J lost 8, with 7 bases in between. DNA of the CDR3: TGTGCCAGCAGCTTGGAAGGCACTACGCAGTATTTT. Translation gives CASSLEGTTQYF.

The V gene is TRBV11-2, the J gene TRBJ1-3, with D tentatively TRBD1 (5 bases). The V and J ends lost 4 bases and 0 bases respectively, with 10 bases between them. The CDR3 spans 15 residues. Per germline, CDR1 SGHAT and CDR2 FQNNGV. The CDR3 region has the DNA TGTGCCAGCAGCTCAGGGTACTTCTCTGGAAACACCATATATTTT. It is translated as CASSSGYFSGNTIYF.

The chain couples TRBV6-6 to TRBJ1-2; 7 bases agree with TRBD1. Trimming took 7 bases from V and 4 from J; bases not matched to a gene: 6. The V gene's germline CDR1 is MNHNY and CDR2 SVGAGI (reference sequence). The CDR3 is 13 amino acids. Here the CDR3 reads CASMGGGTYGYTF. As DNA, the CDR3 is TGTGCCAGCATGGGAGGGGGCACCTATGGCTACACCTTC.

V usage is TRBV7-3 and J usage is TRBJ2-1; D remains ambiguous. V was clipped by 5 bases and J by 0 bases, with 8 bases between them. The CDR3 sequence is 14 residues long. Germline V gives CDR1 SGHTA, CDR2 FQGTGA. The DNA of the CDR3 is TGTGCCAGCAGCCCAGACTTCTCCTACAATGAGCAGTTCTTC. Amino acid sequence: CASSPDFSYNEQFF.

This rearrangement joins TRBV5-1 to TRBJ2-4, with D uncertain. Trimming removed 3 bases at V and 1 base at J, with 8 bases between. Per the germline V gene, CDR1 is SGHRS and CDR2 is YFSETQ. This CDR3 region has 14 residues. CDR3 residues: CASSSSLAKNIQYF. CDR3 bases: TGCGCCAGCAGCTCCAGCCTGGCCAAAAACATTCAGTACTTC. The whole variable domain, filled in from reference TRBV5-1 and TRBJ2-4, reads KAGVTQTPRYLIKTRGQQVTLSCSPISGHRSVSWYQQTPGQGLQFLFEYFSETQRNKGNFPGRFSGRQFSNSRSEMNVSTLELGDSALYLCASSSSLAKNIQYFGAGTRLSVL.

This clone was picked up a small number of times. V usage is TRBV5-4 and J usage is TRBJ1-5, with 10 positions matching TRBD1. Germline-derived CDR1 and CDR2 are SGHNT and YYREEE (reference sequence). This CDR3 is built from 15 residues. J lost 1 base, V lost 4 bases, and 2 bases had no gene match. The CDR3 region has the DNA TGTGCCAGCAGCATGGGACAGGGGAGCAATCAGCCCCAGCATTTT. This sequence encodes CASSMGQGSNQPQHF.

The J gene is TRBJ2-6, the V gene TRBV6-1; D is undetermined. Germline V gene lookup returns CDR1 MNHNS and CDR2 SASEGT. The V end lost 3 bases, the J end lost 0 bases, and 3 bases lay between the germline ends. This CDR3 is 14 amino acids long. DNA for the CDR3: TGTGCCAGCAGTGAGTACTCTGGGGCCAACGTCCTGACTTTC. It encodes CASSEYSGANVLTF.

This rearrangement joins TRBV28 to TRBJ2-3, with TRBD2 matching over 7 bases. Unmatched junction bases numbered 12, after V lost 5 bases and J lost 4 bases. Germline V gives CDR1 MDHEN, CDR2 SYDVKM. CDR3 length: 16 residues. The CDR3 spells CASSRTGTITADTQYF. The CDR3 DNA reads as TGTGCCAGCAGTCGAACCGGGACTATCACCGCAGATACGCAGTATTTT.

The J gene is TRBJ2-2, the V gene TRBV7-6, with D maybe TRBD2 (6 bases). V lost 5 bases to trimming and J lost 2 bases, with 27 bases between them. The CDR3 covers 20 residues. Germline V gene sequence: CDR1 SGHVS, CDR2 FNYEAQ. This CDR3 reads CASSHPFGGRKISNTGELFF. The CDR3 DNA reads as TGTGCCAGCAGCCACCCTTTCGGGGGAAGGAAGATATCTAACACCGGGGAGCTGTTTTTT.

The J gene is TRBJ1-2, the V gene TRBV4-1; D remains unclear. Germline values: CDR1 MGHRA, CDR2 YSYEKL. Trimming removed 1 base from V and 4 bases from J, with 10 bases in between. The CDR3 sequence is 14 residues long. As DNA, the CDR3 is TGCGCCAGCAGCCAAGGGGGAAGTGGCTATGGCTACACCTTC. This gives the protein CASSQGGSGYGYTF.

The rearrangement joins TRBV5-4 to TRBJ2-2, with D tentatively TRBD1 or TRBD2 (7 bases each). Germline CDR1 and CDR2: SGHNT and YYREEE (reference sequence). This CDR3 comprises 17 residues. V lost 4 bases to trimming and J lost 6 bases, with 22 bases between them. CDR3: CASSPGGRGLVPGELFF. CDR3 nucleotides: TGTGCCAGCAGCCCGGGTGGGAGGGGGCTAGTCCCCGGGGAGCTGTTTTTT.

V and J are TRBV7-2 and TRBJ2-5; 12 nucleotides align to TRBD2. The J call is doubtful: the DNA matches TRBJ2-7 better. This CDR3 has 15 amino acids. CDR1 is SGHTA and CDR2 is FQGNSA in the germline V gene. CDR3 protein: CASSVLAGGPREQYF. CDR3 DNA sequence: TGTGCCAGCAGCGTACTAGCGGGGGGCCCTCGCGAGCAGTACTTC.

This clone was counted once. The sample has other DNA sequences that encode this CDR3 too. The chain combines TRBV18 with TRBJ2-3, with no clear D. This CDR3 is 13 amino acids long. Germline V gene data show CDR1 as KGHSH and CDR2 as LQKENI. V dropped 3 bases and J dropped 0 bases, with 4 bases sitting between them. In DNA, the CDR3 is TGTGCCAGCTCACCCCCTAGCACAGATACGCAGTATTTT. Its translation is CASSPPSTDTQYF.

The CDR3 loop is CASSAKNKNSNQPQHF. CDR3 DNA sequence: TGTGCCAGCAGCGCTAAGAACAAGAATAGCAATCAGCCCCAGCATTTT. The chain couples TRBV9 to TRBJ1-5; D remains ambiguous. Trimming pared 3 bases from V and 0 bases from J, leaving 13 bases between. Germline assignment: CDR1 SGDLS and CDR2 YYNGEE. The CDR3 loop spans 16 amino acids.

This clone was seen just once. V gene TRBV5-1 combines with J gene TRBJ1-6; D not resolved. V lost 3 bases and J 10 bases, leaving 20 bases between the germline ends. The CDR3 consists of 16 residues. Germline CDR1 is SGHRS and CDR2 is YFSETQ. CDR3 amino acids: CASSWGLSGPRSPLHF. The CDR3 DNA reads TGCGCCAGCAGCTGGGGTCTCTCGGGTCCACGCTCACCCCTCCACTTT.

This chain links TRBV7-9 with TRBJ2-7; 8 nucleotides align to TRBD1. Germline CDR1 SEHNR, CDR2 FQNEAQ (reference sequence). V gave up 5 bases and J gave up 0 bases; unmatched junction bases: 9. CDR3 length: 16 amino acids. The DNA for the CDR3 is TGTGCCAGCAGCCCGAGACAGGGGATGAGCTCCTACGAGCAGTACTTC. Residues: CASSPRQGMSSYEQYF. The whole variable domain, filled in from reference TRBV7-9 and TRBJ2-7, reads DTGVSQNPRHKITKRGQNVTFRCDPISEHNRLYWYRQTLGQGPEFLTYFQNEAQLEKSRLLSDRFSAERPKGSFSTLEIQRTEQGDSAMYLCASSPRQGMSSYEQYFGPGTRLTVT.

This chain uses TRBV4-1 with TRBJ1-4; no reliable D call. Trimming took 5 bases from V and 0 from J, leaving 10 bases between them. CDR1 is MGHRA and CDR2 is YSYEKL in the germline V gene. The CDR3 has 15 amino acids. CDR3: CASSAGSATNEKLFF. In DNA form, the CDR3 reads TGCGCCAGCAGCGCGGGGAGTGCAACTAATGAAAAACTGTTTTTT.